Below, one TCR beta chain is given with its context. The target of this receptor is not known. Base qualities are not at hand, and no much larger clone is one base apart. The data were obtained in a study of T cell responses to AZD1222 COVID-19 vaccine (TCRdb year 2021). In the study overall: AZD1222 recipients with second doses at about 4 weeks or about 12 weeks were pooled, because spike-specific TCR depth and breadth did not differ between schedules. TCR sequencing covered about 230 trial participants: 200 to 220 given two doses of AZD1222 and 26 given two doses of MenACWY control vaccine. Trial participants were enrolled into age subgroups of 18-55, 56-69 and 70-plus years, which contained about 160, 30 and 59 TCR-sequenced participants, respectively.

The CDR3 regions of human TCRbeta chains were subjected to immunosequencing. The paper's processing steps were these. Repertoire TCRs were checked for matches against a reference library of SARS-CoV-2-specific TCRs that had been generated using the MIRA antigen-specificity platform. Breadth meant the fraction of unique TCRs that were SARS-CoV-2-associated, whereas depth meant the fraction of total T cells that were SARS-CoV-2-associated. Using the MIRA data, each spike-specific TCR was assigned both to the spike region to which the TCR was reactive and to a CD4 or CD8 class. Log10-transformed breadth and depth values were compared by one-way ANOVA with Sidak's multiple comparisons tests. Entries here come from immuneACCESS through TCRdb and include only in-frame sequences with V and J called. Some clones fail to appear in such tables; in the studies checked, an unresolved V gene covers under half of the shortfall, and the cause of the remainder is unknown. The V and J calls and clone size were taken over from that table, and D and trimming were inferred from the DNA. The sample table holds some 120,000 clones, of which roughly nine tenths were seen once. Approximately 3% of the sample rests with the top ten.

Results and caveats for the whole study, not just this receptor: Because no day 14 peak-response samples were available, repertoires were characterized only after the peak T cell response. After two AZD1222 doses, spike-specific TCR breadth and depth were significantly higher than at day 0 and than in MenACWY recipients. The whole spike protein was spanned by vaccine-associated CD4 TCRs, and dominant responses were seen in regions 160-218 and 743-854. Epitopes outside the regions mutated in the B.1.351 and B.1.1.7 variants were reportedly recognized by nearly half of the unique spike-specific TCRs. In the small 56-69-year group, the increase in depth fell short of significance, most likely because of low power. Conclusions about previously exposed vaccinees are limited because only 5 or 6 AZD1222 recipients were SARS-CoV-2 seropositive at baseline. Participants were mostly white British, with more females than males. The authors suggested clonal diversity may have been underestimated.

Inclusive of the bounding cysteine and phenylalanine, the CDR3 is 13 residues long. Kept here is only the CDR3 DNA, which spans 39 bases and is read in frame from base 1. The CDR1 and CDR2 encoded by the germline V gene are MNHEY and SVGAGI. V drops 5 bases and J drops 6 bases, leaving 13 bases in between. The time point label of this sample denotes: baseline before first vaccination. The vaccinee samples were drawn from two UK trials, COV001 and COV002, one of which was a single-blind randomized controlled phase 2/3 trial testing AZD1222 (ChAdOx1 nCoV-19) in healthy adults. Trial participant PBMC samples were collected at day 0 and day 28 after the second dose for TCRbeta chain sequencing.

This receptor was obtained from an adult in good health. The chain uses TRBV6-5 and TRBJ1-1, with a tentative D gene TRBD1 over 6 matching bases. The sample in question was peripheral blood, obtained on day 0 of AZD1222 vaccination. DNA sequence: TGTGCCAGCAGTCCAACAGGGTTCGCTGAAGCTTTCTTT. Its protein is CASSPTGFAEAFF.